A single sample is the source of the 27 T cell receptor beta chains below, sequenced in a study of identical twins. TCRdb reprocessed the 5' RACE reads via MiXCR and lists one record per CDR3 protein. The sample has hundreds of thousands of distinct CDR3 sequences, 24% seen once. These data are also associated with another study on T cells expressing NK-cell markers.

The sequenced sample consisted of CD4+ T cells sorted from blood. The receptors shown here come from a woman younger than 30 in good health.

The chain employs TRBV3-1 and TRBJ2-3; the match to TRBD1 covers 10 bases. Germline-derived CDR1 and CDR2 are LGHDT and YNNKEL (reference sequence). The CDR3 totals 15 residues. The V segment lost 6 bases and the J segment 3 bases; nucleotides outside the gene matches: 6. The CDR3 loop is CASRPDRGRTDTQYF. CDR3 sequence (DNA): TGTGCCAGCAGACCAGACAGGGGGCGGACAGATACGCAGTATTTT.

V gene TRBV20-1 combines with J gene TRBJ2-5, with 10 bases matching TRBD2. This CDR3 has 16 amino acids. The V and J ends lost 5 bases and 5 bases, in that order; junction bases with no gene match: 14. CDR1 and CDR2 (germline): DFQATT, SNEGSKA (reference sequence). For the CDR3, the DNA is TGCAGTGCTCATGGGCCTAGCGGGAGACTAATCGAGACCCAGTACTTC. Its protein product is CSAHGPSGRLIETQYF.

This clonotype has ten or more counts. The chain uses TRBV20-1 and TRBJ1-5; 8 bases are a match to TRBD1. Unmatched junction bases numbered 6, after V lost 1 base and J lost 7 bases. Germline lookup yields CDR1 DFQATT and CDR2 SNEGSKA (reference sequence). The CDR3 loop spans 14 amino acids. CDR3 in amino acids: CSARASTGAQPQHF. CDR3 bases: TGCAGTGCTAGAGCCTCGACAGGGGCGCAGCCCCAGCATTTT.

The chain uses TRBV20-1 and TRBJ2-1; 9 bases match TRBD2. J gave up 9 bases and V 2 bases, and 14 bases lay outside the gene matches. The CDR3 is 16 amino acids. Germline V lookup: CDR1 DFQATT, CDR2 SNEGSKA (reference sequence). The CDR3 DNA reads TGCAGTGCTAGAAGTGGTCCTAGCGGGGATGGTCGTGAGCAGTTCTTC. As protein: CSARSGPSGDGREQFF.

The V gene is TRBV5-1, the J gene TRBJ2-3; D may correspond to TRBD1 or TRBD2 (5 bases each). Trimming stripped 2 bases from V and 4 bases from J, with 17 bases between. CDR1 is SGHRS and CDR2 is YFSETQ in the germline V gene. The CDR3 consists of 16 residues. The CDR3 DNA sequence: TGCGCCAGCAGCTTTGGCAGCCCTAGAGGGGCAGATACGCAGTATTTT. Translating it yields CASSFGSPRGADTQYF.

For this clonotype: A read error is possible here, since a much larger clone lies one base away. The V gene is TRBV7-2, the J gene TRBJ2-1, with D maybe TRBD1 (5 bases). The V end lost 2 bases, the J end lost 13 bases, and 15 bases lay between the germline ends. Germline assignment: CDR1 SGHTA and CDR2 FQGNSA. The CDR3 spans 13 residues. The CDR3 nucleotides read TGTGCCAGCAGCTTAAGATTAGGGGAAACACAGTTCTTC. Translating gives CASSLRLGETQFF. Full variable domain (missing parts from reference TRBV7-2 and TRBJ2-1): GAGVSQSPSNKVTEKGKDVELRCDPISGHTALYWYRQSLGQGLEFLIYFQGNSAPDKSGLPSDRFSAERTGGSVSTLTIQRTQQEDSAVYLCASSLRLGETQFFGPGTRLTVL.

The sample holds many counts of this clonotype. DNA for the CDR3: TGTGCCAGCATGAGGGCCGGGGGCTACAATGAGCAGTTCTTC. Its translation is CASMRAGGYNEQFF. The genes are TRBV12-3 or TRBV12-4 and TRBJ2-1; weak D call: TRBD2 (6 bases). Deletions cut 7 bases from V and 3 bases from J, with 13 bases between. CDR3 length equals 14 residues.

The rearrangement links TRBV30 to TRBJ2-1, with 10 positions matching TRBD2. Trimming removed 2 bases from V and 13 bases from J; junction bases left unmatched: 5. The CDR3 contains 12 residues. Germline V gene lookup returns CDR1 GTSNPN and CDR2 SVGIG (reference sequence). The CDR3 DNA is TGTGCCTGGAGTATTAGCGGGAGGTTTCAGTTCTTC. It codes for CAWSISGRFQFF.

V is TRBV20-1 and J is TRBJ2-1; D is perhaps TRBD2 (5 bases). CDR1 DFQATT and CDR2 SNEGSKA come from the germline V gene (reference sequence). The V end lost 4 bases, the J end lost 3 bases, and 16 bases lay between the germline ends. The CDR3 has 15 amino acids. CDR3 region: CSAIIPAELYNEQFF. The CDR3 DNA is TGCAGTGCTATCATCCCAGCGGAACTCTACAATGAGCAGTTCTTC.

This clonotype has only a few counts. The rearrangement links TRBV9 to TRBJ2-6; tentatively, D is TRBD2 (5 bases). V was clipped by 0 bases and J by 4 bases, with 11 bases between them. Germline V gives CDR1 SGDLS, CDR2 YYNGEE. The CDR3 totals 16 residues. CDR3 amino acids: CASSVVAHVGANVLTF. The CDR3 DNA reads TGTGCCAGCAGCGTAGTAGCGCACGTAGGGGCCAACGTCCTGACTTTC. Complete variable domain (other parts from reference TRBV9 and TRBJ2-6): DSGVTQTPKHLITATGQRVTLRCSPRSGDLSVYWYQQSLDQGLQFLIQYYNGEERAKGNILERFSAQQFPDLHSELNLSSLELGDSALYFCASSVVAHVGANVLTFGAGSRLTVL.

This chain links TRBV29-1 with TRBJ2-5; possible D gene TRBD2, 5 bases. The germline V gene has CDR1 SQVTM and CDR2 ANQGSEA. Trimming cost V 6 bases and J 2 bases, with 16 bases left between them. The CDR3 sequence is 14 residues long. The CDR3 bases are TGCAGCGTCAAATCCCGGGGTTGGCAAGAGACCCAGTACTTC. Translation: CSVKSRGWQETQYF.

This chain uses TRBV5-1 with TRBJ1-3; D unclear. The V end lost 6 bases, the J end lost 4 bases, and 11 bases lay between the germline ends. The germline V gene encodes CDR1 SGHRS and CDR2 YFSETQ. The CDR3 contains 13 residues. In nucleotides, the CDR3 is TGCGCCAGCACCCCGTCACAAGGAAACACCATATATTTT. Amino acids: CASTPSQGNTIYF.

This clonotype was recorded a few times. The genes are TRBV20-1 and TRBJ1-1; D remains unclear. This CDR3 region has 11 residues. Looked up from germline, CDR1 is DFQATT and CDR2 is SNEGSKA (reference sequence). Trimming cost V 8 bases and J 5 bases, with 12 bases left between them. The CDR3, as DNA: TGCAGTACATCCGGCCGGACTGAAGCTTTCTTT. Translated: CSTSGRTEAFF.

Comments on this clonotype: Mismatch with germline at one junction end may stem from a read error. The chain combines TRBV10-2 with TRBJ1-2, with 7 nucleotides matching TRBD1. Per germline, CDR1 WSHSY and CDR2 SAAADI. The CDR3 has 15 amino acids. CDR3 loop: CASSRDSRPNYGYTF. The CDR3 region has the DNA TGCGCCAGCAGCCGGGACAGCCGACCGAACTATGGCTACACCTTT.

J is TRBJ2-2 and V is TRBV20-1; 15 bases align to TRBD2. Germline V CDR1 and CDR2: DFQATT, SNEGSKA (reference sequence). The CDR3 is made up of 17 amino acids. The junction had 5 bases not matched to a gene; V was cut back by 6 bases and J by 0 bases. CDR3 bases: TGCAGTGCCAGGGGACTAGCGGGGGGCGCGAACACCGGGGAGCTGTTTTTT. As protein: CSARGLAGGANTGELFF.

This clonotype was counted a few times. The chain couples TRBV15 to TRBJ2-7; 7 bases map to TRBD1. After removal of 1 base from V and 7 bases from J, the junction contained 7 bases not matched to a gene. Germline CDR1 LNHNV, CDR2 YYDKDF (reference sequence). The CDR3 has 14 residues. The CDR3 DNA reads as TGTGCCACCAGCAGAGGAGACAGGGCTAATGAGCAGTACTTC. Translation: CATSRGDRANEQYF.

The chain uses TRBV10-3 and TRBJ1-1; TRBD1 matches at 8 bases. This CDR3 comprises 10 residues. V lost 10 bases and J lost 7; bases outside the gene matches: 2. CDR1 is ENHRY, CDR2 SYGVKD, per germline. In nucleotides, the CDR3 is TGTGCCACCGGACAGGGTGAAGCTTTCTTT. Residues: CATGQGEAFF.

The table lists this clonotype with a few counts. The V and J genes are TRBV27 and TRBJ2-2; D possibly corresponds to TRBD1 (5 bases). CDR3 length: 15 residues. Germline lookup yields CDR1 MNHEY and CDR2 SMNVEV (reference sequence). V dropped 7 bases and J dropped 0 bases, with 12 bases sitting between them. The CDR3 loop is CASKITTANTGELFF. CDR3 in DNA: TGTGCCAGCAAGATAACGACAGCGAACACCGGGGAGCTGTTTTTT.

A single count supports this clonotype. The V gene is TRBV25-1, the J gene TRBJ2-5, with a weak D call TRBD2 (6 bases). The V and J ends lost 6 bases and 4 bases respectively, with 21 bases between them. The CDR3 is made up of 16 amino acids. Looked up from germline, CDR1 is MGHDK and CDR2 is SYGVNS. The CDR3 loop is CASRGVEAGRTETQYF. In nucleotides, the CDR3 is TGTGCCAGCAGGGGGGTGGAGGCGGGAAGAACAGAGACCCAGTACTTC.

This clonotype was observed a handful of times. The chain uses TRBV12-3 or TRBV12-4 and TRBJ2-4, with TRBD1 matching over 8 bases. This CDR3 comprises 15 residues. The junction had 11 bases not matched to a gene; V was cut back by 6 bases and J by 7 bases. The CDR3 protein is CASRGQGGGWNIQYF. CDR3 DNA: TGTGCCAGCAGAGGACAGGGTGGGGGGTGGAACATTCAGTACTTC.

This clonotype was detected many times. In DNA form, the CDR3 reads TGTGCCAGCAGCTCGGGACACGGGGCCTACGAGCAGTACTTC. Encoded protein: CASSSGHGAYEQYF. The chain recombines TRBV11-2 with TRBJ2-7, with a weak D call TRBD1 (6 bases). Germline V gene data show CDR1 as SGHAT and CDR2 as FQNNGV. With 4 bases removed from V and 2 bases from J, the gap between germline ends came to 12 bases. The CDR3 totals 14 residues.

This chain joins TRBV3-1 and TRBJ2-1; D gene ambiguous. The germline V gene encodes CDR1 LGHDT and CDR2 YNNKEL (reference sequence). V lost 1 base, J lost 13 bases, and 11 bases lay in between. The CDR3 has 12 residues. The DNA of the CDR3 is TGTGCCAGCAGCCAAGCGGTCTCTACTCAGTTCTTC. Amino acid sequence: CASSQAVSTQFF.

The sample holds many counts of this clonotype. Here the CDR3 reads CSARDQSRGNEQFF. The DNA for the CDR3 is TGCAGTGCTAGAGATCAAAGTCGGGGGAATGAGCAGTTCTTC. This rearrangement joins TRBV20-1 to TRBJ2-1; tentative D call: TRBD2 (6 bases). The CDR3 length is 14 residues. CDR1 and CDR2 from the germline V gene are DFQATT and SNEGSKA (reference sequence). Trimming left V 0 bases short and J 7 bases short, with 13 bases between.

The rearrangement uses TRBV5-5 and TRBJ2-7, with 7 positions matching TRBD2. CDR3 size: 13 residues. Germline-derived CDR1 and CDR2 are SGHKS and YYEKEE (reference sequence). V lost 5 bases to trimming and J lost 3 bases; unmatched junction nucleotides: 5. Here the CDR3 reads CASRTREGYEQYF. DNA of the CDR3: TGTGCCAGCAGAACAAGGGAGGGCTACGAGCAGTACTTC.

The chain has TRBV9 and TRBJ2-2; possible D gene TRBD1, 5 bases. Germline CDR1 is SGDLS and CDR2 is YYNGEE. The CDR3 is 17 amino acids. V lost 0 bases and J lost 1, with 13 bases in between. CDR3 DNA sequence: TGTGCCAGCAGCGTAGTAGGGTGGACACAGAACACCGGGGAGCTGTTTTTT. Its protein is CASSVVGWTQNTGELFF.

This clonotype was counted a few times. The chain links TRBV5-1 to TRBJ1-4; maybe TRBD1 (6 bases). V gave up 5 bases and J gave up 0 bases, with 11 bases separating them. Germline assignment: CDR1 SGHRS and CDR2 YFSETQ. The CDR3 spans 15 residues. The CDR3 DNA reads TGCGCCAGCAGTCGGACAGCTGCAACTAATGAAAAACTGTTTTTT. Its translation: CASSRTAATNEKLFF.

The chain links TRBV27 to TRBJ2-2; 8 bases fit TRBD1. Per the germline V gene, CDR1 is MNHEY and CDR2 is SMNVEV (reference sequence). Trimming at V came to 3 bases and at J to 7 bases, leaving 10 bases not matched to a gene. The CDR3 extends over 16 amino acids. The CDR3 is CASSFRQGPGSGELFF. The CDR3 DNA reads as TGTGCCAGCAGTTTCCGACAGGGGCCTGGGAGCGGGGAGCTGTTTTTT.